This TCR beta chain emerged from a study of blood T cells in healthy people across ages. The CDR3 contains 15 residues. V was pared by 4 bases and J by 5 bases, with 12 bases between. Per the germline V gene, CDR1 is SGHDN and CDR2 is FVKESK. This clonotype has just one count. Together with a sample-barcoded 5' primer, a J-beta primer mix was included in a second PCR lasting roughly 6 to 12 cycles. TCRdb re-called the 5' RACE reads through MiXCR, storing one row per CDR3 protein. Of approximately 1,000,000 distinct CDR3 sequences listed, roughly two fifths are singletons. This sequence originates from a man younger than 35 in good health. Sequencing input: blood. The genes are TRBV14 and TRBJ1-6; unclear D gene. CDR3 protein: CASSPLQRNNSPLHF. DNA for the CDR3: TGTGCCAGCAGCCCACTTCAGCGTAATAATTCACCCCTCCACTTT.